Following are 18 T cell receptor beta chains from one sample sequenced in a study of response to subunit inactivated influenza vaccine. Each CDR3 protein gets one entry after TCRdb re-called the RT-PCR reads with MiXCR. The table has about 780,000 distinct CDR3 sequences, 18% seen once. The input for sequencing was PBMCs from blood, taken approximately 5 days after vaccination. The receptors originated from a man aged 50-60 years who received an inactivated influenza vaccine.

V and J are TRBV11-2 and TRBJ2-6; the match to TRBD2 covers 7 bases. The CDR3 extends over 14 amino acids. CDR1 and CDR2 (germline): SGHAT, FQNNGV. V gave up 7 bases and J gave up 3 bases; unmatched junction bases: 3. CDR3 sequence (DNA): TGTGCCAGCATTTCGGGGGGTGGGGCCAACGTCCTGACTTTC. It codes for CASISGGGANVLTF.

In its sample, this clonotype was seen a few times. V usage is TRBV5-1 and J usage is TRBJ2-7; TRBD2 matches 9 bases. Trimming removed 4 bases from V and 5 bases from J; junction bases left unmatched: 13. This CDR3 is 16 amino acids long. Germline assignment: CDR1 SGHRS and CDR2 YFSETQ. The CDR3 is CASSLRFSGSVHEQYF. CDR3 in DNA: TGCGCCAGCAGCCTAAGATTTAGCGGGAGCGTCCACGAGCAGTACTTC.

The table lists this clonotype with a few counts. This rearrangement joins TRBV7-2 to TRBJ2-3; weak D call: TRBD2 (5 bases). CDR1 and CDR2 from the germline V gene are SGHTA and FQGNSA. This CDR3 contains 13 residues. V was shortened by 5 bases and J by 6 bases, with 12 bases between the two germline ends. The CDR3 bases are TGTGCCAGCAGCCAGGACTGGCGGGATACGCAGTATTTT. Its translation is CASSQDWRDTQYF.

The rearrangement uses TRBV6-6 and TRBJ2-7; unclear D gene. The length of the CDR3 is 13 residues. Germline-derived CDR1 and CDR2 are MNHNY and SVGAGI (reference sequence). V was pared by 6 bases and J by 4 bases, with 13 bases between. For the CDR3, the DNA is TGTGCCAGCAGCCTTCAGCTTAGGTACGAGCAGTACTTC. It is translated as CASSLQLRYEQYF.

The DNA of the CDR3 is TGCGCCAGCAGCCAAGGGTCGGGAGCTTACAATGAGCAGTTCTTC. This sequence encodes CASSQGSGAYNEQFF. The chain joins TRBV4-3 to TRBJ2-1, with TRBD2 as a possible D gene (6 bases). Trimming stripped 1 base from V and 4 bases from J, with 11 bases between. This CDR3 has 15 residues. Germline V lookup: CDR1 LGHNA, CDR2 YSLEER.

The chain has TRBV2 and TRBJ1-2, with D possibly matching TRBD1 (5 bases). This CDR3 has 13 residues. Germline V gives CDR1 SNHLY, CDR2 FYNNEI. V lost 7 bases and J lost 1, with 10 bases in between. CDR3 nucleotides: TGTGCCAGCAAGAGGGGACTTAACTATGGCTACACCTTC. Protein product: CASKRGLNYGYTF.

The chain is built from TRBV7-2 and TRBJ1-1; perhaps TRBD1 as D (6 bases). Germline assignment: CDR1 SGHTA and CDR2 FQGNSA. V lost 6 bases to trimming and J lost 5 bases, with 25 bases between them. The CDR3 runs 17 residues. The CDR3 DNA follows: TGTGCCAGCAGTATCTCCGGGACAACCAGGGCAGGGACTGAAGCTTTCTTT. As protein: CASSISGTTRAGTEAFF. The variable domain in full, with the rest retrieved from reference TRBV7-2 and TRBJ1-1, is GAGVSQSPSNKVTEKGKDVELRCDPISGHTALYWYRQSLGQGLEFLIYFQGNSAPDKSGLPSDRFSAERTGGSVSTLTIQRTQQEDSAVYLCASSISGTTRAGTEAFFGQGTRLTVV.

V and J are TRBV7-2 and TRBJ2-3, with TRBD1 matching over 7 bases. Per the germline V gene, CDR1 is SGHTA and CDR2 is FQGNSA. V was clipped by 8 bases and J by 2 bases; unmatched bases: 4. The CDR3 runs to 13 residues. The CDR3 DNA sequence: TGTGCCAGCCAGGGACAGATCACAGATACGCAGTATTTT. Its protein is CASQGQITDTQYF.

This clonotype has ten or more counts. DNA for the CDR3: TGTGCCAGCAGTTATTCTGTAAGCTCGGCTGGGGCCAACGTCCTGACTTTC. Its protein product is CASSYSVSSAGANVLTF. The V call is TRBV6-5, the J call TRBJ2-6; D gene unclear. The CDR3 consists of 17 residues. Trimming removed 3 bases from V and 2 bases from J, with 14 bases in between. Germline V gene lookup returns CDR1 MNHEY and CDR2 SVGAGI.

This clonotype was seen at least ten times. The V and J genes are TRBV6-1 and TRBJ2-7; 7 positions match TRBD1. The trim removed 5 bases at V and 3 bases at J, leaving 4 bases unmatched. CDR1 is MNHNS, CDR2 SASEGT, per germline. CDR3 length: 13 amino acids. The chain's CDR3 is CASSRDRLYEQYF. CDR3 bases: TGTGCCAGCAGTCGGGACAGACTCTACGAGCAGTACTTC.

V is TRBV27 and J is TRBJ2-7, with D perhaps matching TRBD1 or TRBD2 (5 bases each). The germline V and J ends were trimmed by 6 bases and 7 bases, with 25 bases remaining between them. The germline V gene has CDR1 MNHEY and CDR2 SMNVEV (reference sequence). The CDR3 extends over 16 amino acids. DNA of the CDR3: TGTGCCAGCAGGGAAGGAGAGGGGACGGGTATTTGGGAGCAGTACTTC. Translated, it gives CASREGEGTGIWEQYF.

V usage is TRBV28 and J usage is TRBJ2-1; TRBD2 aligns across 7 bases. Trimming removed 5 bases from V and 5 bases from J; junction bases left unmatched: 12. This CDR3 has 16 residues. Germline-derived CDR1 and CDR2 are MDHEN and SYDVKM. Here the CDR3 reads CASSPAGSGVHNEQFF. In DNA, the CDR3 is TGTGCCAGCAGTCCGGCGGGGAGCGGGGTACACAATGAGCAGTTCTTC.

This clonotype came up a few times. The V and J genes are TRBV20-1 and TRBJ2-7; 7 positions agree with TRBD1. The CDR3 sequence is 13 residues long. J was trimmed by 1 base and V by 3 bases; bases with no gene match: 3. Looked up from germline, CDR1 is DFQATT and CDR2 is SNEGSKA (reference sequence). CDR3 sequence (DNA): TGCAGTGCTAGGGACAGGAGATCCTACGAGCAGTACTTC. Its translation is CSARDRRSYEQYF.

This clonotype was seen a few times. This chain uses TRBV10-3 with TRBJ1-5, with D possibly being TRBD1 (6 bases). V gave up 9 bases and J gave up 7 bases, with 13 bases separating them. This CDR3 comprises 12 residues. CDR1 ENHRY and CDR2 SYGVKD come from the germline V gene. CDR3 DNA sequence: TGTGCCATACAGGGAGATAGCCAGCCCCAGCATTTT. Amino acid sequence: CAIQGDSQPQHF.

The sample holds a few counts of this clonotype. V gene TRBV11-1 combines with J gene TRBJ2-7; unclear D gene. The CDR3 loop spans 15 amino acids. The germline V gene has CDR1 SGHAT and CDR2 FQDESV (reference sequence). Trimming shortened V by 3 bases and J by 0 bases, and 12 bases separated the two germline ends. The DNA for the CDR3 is TGTGCCAGCAGCTTCGGGCAGTCGAGCTCCTACGAGCAGTACTTC. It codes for CASSFGQSSSYEQYF.

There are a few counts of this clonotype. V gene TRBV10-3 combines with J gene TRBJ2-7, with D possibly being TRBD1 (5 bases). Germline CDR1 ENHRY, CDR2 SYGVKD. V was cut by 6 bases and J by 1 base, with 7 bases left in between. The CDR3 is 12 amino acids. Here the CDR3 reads CAIRKGSYEQYF. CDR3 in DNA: TGTGCCATCAGGAAGGGGTCCTACGAGCAGTACTTC.

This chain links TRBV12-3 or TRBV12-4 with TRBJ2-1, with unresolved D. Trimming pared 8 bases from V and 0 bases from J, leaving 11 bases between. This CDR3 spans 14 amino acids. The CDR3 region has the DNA TGTGCCAGCTTTGCAGGCAGCTCCTACAATGAGCAGTTCTTC. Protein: CASFAGSSYNEQFF.

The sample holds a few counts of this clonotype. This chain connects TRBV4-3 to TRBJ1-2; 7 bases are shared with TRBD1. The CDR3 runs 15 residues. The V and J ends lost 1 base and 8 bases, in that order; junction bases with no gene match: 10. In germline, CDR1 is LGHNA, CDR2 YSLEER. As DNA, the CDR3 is TGCGCCAGCAGCCAAGGGCAGGGGGTTTTGAGGGGCTACACCTTC. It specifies CASSQGQGVLRGYTF.